The rows below give T cell receptor beta chains drawn from one sample of a study of cytomegalovirus exposure and HLA in healthy donors. Measured with immunoSEQ multiplex PCR; TCRdb has only the in-frame clones, and not every one. The sample consists of under 200,000 clones, 65% to 80% of them appearing once. The sample consisted of PBMCs. The receptors derive from a woman between 50 and 59 years old in good health and CMV-seropositive. The CDR3 runs from the conserved cysteine through the conserved F or W. A D gene is named only where the DNA matches it firmly. Clone size is shown for a subset of rows, as once, few, many or a class of expanded clone.

abundance	v_gene	d_gene	j_gene	CDR3nt	CDR3aa
medium-sized	TRBV2	TRBD2	TRBJ2-2	TGTGCCAGCAGGACTAGCGGGGGGAACACCGGGGAGCTGTTTTTT	CASRTSGGNTGELFF
few	TRBV9	.	TRBJ1-3	TGTGCCAGCAGCGTAGGAGGGAAGGCTGGAAACACCATATATTTT	CASSVGGKAGNTIYF
.	TRBV7-9	TRBD1	TRBJ1-1	TGTGCCAGCAGCTTACAGGGGGGGAACACTGAAGCTTTCTTT	CASSLQGGNTEAFF
.	TRBV7-9	.	TRBJ1-3	TGTGCCAGCAGCCCTAAGGGAGCTGGAAACACCATATATTTT	CASSPKGAGNTIYF
.	TRBV27	.	TRBJ2-7	TGTGCCGTGAGTCGAGGGGGTAGAGCCTACGAGCAGTACTTC	CAVSRGGRAYEQYF
few	TRBV2	TRBD2	TRBJ2-1	TGTGCCAGCAAGGGGCTAGCGGGGGTCAATGAGCAGTTCTTC	CASKGLAGVNEQFF
.	TRBV19	.	TRBJ1-2	TGTGCCAGTACTCCCAGGGGCGGAGGCTACACCTTC	CASTPRGGGYTF
.	TRBV4-1	TRBD2	TRBJ2-7	TGCGCCAGCAGCCCGGGACTAGCGGGGGGCTTCTCCTACGAGCAGTACTTC	CASSPGLAGGFSYEQYF
.	TRBV6-1	.	TRBJ1-2	TGTGCCAGCAGTCCAAACAGGGCCCTTGGGGGCTACACCTTC	CASSPNRALGGYTF
.	TRBV2	.	TRBJ1-2	TGTGCCAGCAGTGTAAGGGGCGGCAATGGCTACACCTTC	CASSVRGGNGYTF
few	TRBV19	TRBD2	TRBJ2-1	TGTGCCAGTAGTATAGCCACGACTAGCGGACATGAGCAGTTCTTC	CASSIATTSGHEQFF
.	TRBV6-1	TRBD1	TRBJ2-7	TGTGCCAGCAGTGAAGCGGACCGGGACAGGGGGTTCTACGAGCAGTACTTC	CASSEADRDRGFYEQYF
.	TRBV5-6	.	TRBJ1-4	TGTGCCAGCAGCTTGGGACAGAGAAATGAAAAACTGTTTTTT	CASSLGQRNEKLFF
few	TRBV2	TRBD2	TRBJ2-3	TGTGCCAGCAGTCGAGGCGGGGGGGGCACAGATACGCAGTATTTT	CASSRGGGGTDTQYF
.	TRBV5-1	TRBD2	TRBJ2-5	TGCGCCAGCGCTCCAGGGACTAGCGGGGCAGGTCGGGAGACCCAGTACTTC	CASAPGTSGAGRETQYF
once	TRBV30	.	TRBJ1-3	TGTGCCTGGAGTTCGGGGTACAAGACCATATATTTT	CAWSSGYKTIYF